Detailed here is one T cell receptor (beta chain). Its antigen is not known. The PCR contained 60 Vbeta and 13 Jbeta primers. Sequenced by immunoSEQ multiplex PCR; TCRdb stores in-frame clones only, minus some. The sample yields about 160,000 clones, 70% to 80% seen once. V was clipped by 4 bases and J by 0 bases; unmatched bases: 8. Germline V gene data show CDR1 as SGHDT and CDR2 as YYEEEE. The CDR3 spans 17 residues. This sample is part of a study of cytomegalovirus exposure and HLA in healthy donors. Study conclusions and caveats: The classifier was said to identify cytomegalovirus status with high specificity and sensitivity. A later analysis linked some 17,000 TCR beta sequences to HLA alleles at 0.05 false discovery rate.

This TCR was recovered from a young man in good health and CMV-seropositive. What was sequenced was PBMCs. The rearrangement joins TRBV5-6 to TRBJ1-2; 11 nucleotides align to TRBD1. The CDR3 spells CASSLNPGQGANYGYTF. As DNA, the CDR3 is TGTGCCAGCAGCCTTAATCCGGGACAGGGGGCTAACTATGGCTACACCTTC.